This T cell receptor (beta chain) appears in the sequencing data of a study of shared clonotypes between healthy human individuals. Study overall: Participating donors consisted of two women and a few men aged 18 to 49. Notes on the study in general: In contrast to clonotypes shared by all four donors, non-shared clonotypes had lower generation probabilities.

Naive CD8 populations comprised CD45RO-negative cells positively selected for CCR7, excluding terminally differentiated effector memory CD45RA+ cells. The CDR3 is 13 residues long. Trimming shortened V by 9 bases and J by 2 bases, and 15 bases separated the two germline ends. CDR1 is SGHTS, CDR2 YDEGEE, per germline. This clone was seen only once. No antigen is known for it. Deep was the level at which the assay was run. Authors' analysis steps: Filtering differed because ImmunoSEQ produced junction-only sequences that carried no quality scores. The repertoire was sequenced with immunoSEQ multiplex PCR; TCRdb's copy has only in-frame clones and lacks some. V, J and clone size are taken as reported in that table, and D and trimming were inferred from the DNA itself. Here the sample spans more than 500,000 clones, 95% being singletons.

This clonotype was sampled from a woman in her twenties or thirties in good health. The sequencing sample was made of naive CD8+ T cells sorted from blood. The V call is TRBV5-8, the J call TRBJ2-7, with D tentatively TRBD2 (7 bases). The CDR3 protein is CATSSGTPYEQYF. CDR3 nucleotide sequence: TGTGCCACCTCCAGCGGGACACCCTACGAGCAGTACTTC.